The source of this T cell receptor (beta chain) is a study of neoadjuvant anti-PD-1 for oral cavity cancer. This clone has only one observation. Clones were read by immunoSEQ multiplex PCR, and TCRdb kept only the in-frame ones, dropping some. The sample holds approximately 12,000 clones, around 58% seen once. V lost 5 bases, J lost 3 bases, and 5 bases lay in between. The germline CDR1 and CDR2 sequences are MNHEY and SVGAGI. The CDR3 totals 11 residues. The clonotype comes from a person aged 40-85 years with oral cavity squamous cell carcinoma. The sample here was tumor tissue, taken before nivolumab (anti-PD-1) treatment. This chain connects TRBV6-5 to TRBJ2-7; no clear D gene. CDR3 sequence reads: CASSPLYEQYF. The CDR3 nucleotides read TGTGCCAGCAGTCCTCTCTACGAGCAGTACTTC.